This T cell receptor (beta chain) was profiled in a study of shared clonotypes between healthy human individuals. Genomic DNA belonging to each subset was distributed in equal measure over several immunoSEQ plates. Clones were sequenced by immunoSEQ multiplex PCR, and TCRdb holds only the in-frame ones, with some missing. The table shows millions of clones, with less than 95% occurring only once. Terminally differentiated effector memory CD45RA+ cells were left out of the naive CD8 fraction, which was CD45RO-negative and positively selected for CCR7. General study results and limits: Having only a few donors restricted how much genetic and exposure-history diversity was captured.

The germline gives CDR1 SGHRS, CDR2 YFSETQ. The V end was cut by 5 bases, the J end by 4 bases, with 16 bases between. The CDR3 sequence is 14 residues long. This clone was counted a single time. Its antigen is not identified. This sequence was found in a man between 18 and 35 years old in good health. V and J are TRBV5-1 and TRBJ2-7; maybe TRBD2 (5 bases). Sequencing was performed on naive CD8+ T cells sorted from blood. The chain's CDR3 is CASSLRENQYEQYF. DNA for the CDR3: TGCGCCAGCAGTTTGAGGGAGAACCAATACGAGCAGTACTTC.